Below, 9 T cell receptor beta chains from the same sample are listed, as sequenced in a study of T-cell reconstitution after alpha-beta-depleted transplantation in children. Unique molecular identifiers were incorporated when the TCRbeta library was constructed. TCRdb ran MiXCR on the PCR reads and lists one entry per CDR3 protein. This table holds around 270,000 distinct CDR3 sequences, around 9.1% found once. Material: PBMCs, obtained before TCRalphabeta/CD19-depleted stem cell transplant. These receptors all stem from a boy less than two years old with acute myeloid leukemia, due to receive a stem cell transplant.

This clonotype was recorded many times. The rearrangement joins TRBV15 to TRBJ2-2, with D unresolved. CDR1 and CDR2 from the germline V gene are LNHNV and YYDKDF (reference sequence). V lost 1 base, J lost 4 bases, and 4 bases lay in between. The CDR3 is 13 amino acids. The DNA for the CDR3 is TGTGCCACCAGCAGAGTAAGCACCGGGGAGCTGTTTTTT. Translated, it gives CATSRVSTGELFF.

This clonotype was seen many times. The chain combines TRBV12-3 or TRBV12-4 with TRBJ2-5; 10 nucleotides align to TRBD1. The CDR3 extends over 15 amino acids. Unmatched junction bases numbered 6, after V lost 4 bases and J lost 4 bases. Written as DNA, the CDR3 is TGTGCCAGCAGTTGGGGACAGGGGATTGGAGAGACCCAGTACTTC. Translated: CASSWGQGIGETQYF.

This clonotype was found many times. The genes are TRBV10-3 and TRBJ1-4; D gene ambiguous. Per germline, CDR1 ENHRY and CDR2 SYGVKD. The CDR3 runs to 16 residues. V gave up 2 bases and J gave up 8 bases, with 18 bases separating them. In nucleotides, the CDR3 is TGTGCCATCAGTGAGAGGCTCCAGGCGGGCAACGAAAAACTGTTTTTT. Amino acid sequence: CAISERLQAGNEKLFF.

J is TRBJ1-5 and V is TRBV18; weak D call: TRBD1 (6 bases). Trimming took off 2 bases at V and 3 bases at J, with 14 bases between the two ends. The germline V gene encodes CDR1 KGHSH and CDR2 LQKENI. This CDR3 contains 16 residues. The CDR3 loop reads CASSPGGRGVNQPQHF. CDR3 DNA sequence: TGTGCCAGCTCACCAGGAGGAAGGGGGGTCAATCAGCCCCAGCATTTT.

Many counts were recorded for this clonotype. This sequence joins TRBV6-1 and TRBJ2-7; unclear D gene. The CDR3 loop spans 18 amino acids. V was pared by 6 bases and J by 1 base, with 25 bases between. Germline CDR1 and CDR2: MNHNS and SASEGT. CDR3 amino acids: CASSLLDPSPVGSYEQYF. CDR3 DNA sequence: TGTGCCAGCAGCCTTTTGGACCCTTCCCCCGTCGGGTCCTACGAGCAGTACTTC.

This clonotype was picked up many times. J is TRBJ2-1 and V is TRBV2, with 7 nucleotides matching TRBD2. The CDR3 covers 14 residues. V was pared by 4 bases and J by 3 bases, with 3 bases of the junction left unmatched. From germline, CDR1 is SNHLY and CDR2 FYNNEI. The chain's CDR3 is CASSGLAHYNEQFF. DNA for the CDR3: TGTGCCAGCAGTGGACTAGCCCACTACAATGAGCAGTTCTTC.

This clonotype was found many times. The CDR3 coding sequence is TGTGCCAGCAGTTTCTCTCCCCGACAGGAGAAATCGTACGAGCAGTACTTC. Translating it yields CASSFSPRQEKSYEQYF. The chain links TRBV12-3 or TRBV12-4 to TRBJ2-7, with a tentative D call TRBD1 (6 bases). V was shortened by 3 bases and J by 4 bases, with 22 bases between the two germline ends. The CDR3 has 17 amino acids.

This clonotype was seen more than once but under ten times. The chain combines TRBV11-2 with TRBJ2-7; possible D gene TRBD1, 6 bases. Looked up from germline, CDR1 is SGHAT and CDR2 is FQNNGV. Trimming took 1 base from V and 3 from J, leaving 25 bases between them. CDR3 length equals 19 residues. The CDR3 region has the DNA TGTGCCAGCAGCTTAGTTATTGGCCAGGGGCGCAAGGGGCTCTACGAGCAGTACTTC. Amino acid sequence: CASSLVIGQGRKGLYEQYF.

J is TRBJ2-1 and V is TRBV7-2; TRBD2 agrees at 8 bases. J lost 7 bases, V lost 0 bases, and 8 bases had no gene match. This CDR3 spans 16 amino acids. Looked up from germline, CDR1 is SGHTA and CDR2 is FQGNSA. In DNA form, the CDR3 reads TGTGCCAGCAGCTTAGCCCCCAGCGGGGGTGCTAATGAGCAGTTCTTC. Translating it yields CASSLAPSGGANEQFF.